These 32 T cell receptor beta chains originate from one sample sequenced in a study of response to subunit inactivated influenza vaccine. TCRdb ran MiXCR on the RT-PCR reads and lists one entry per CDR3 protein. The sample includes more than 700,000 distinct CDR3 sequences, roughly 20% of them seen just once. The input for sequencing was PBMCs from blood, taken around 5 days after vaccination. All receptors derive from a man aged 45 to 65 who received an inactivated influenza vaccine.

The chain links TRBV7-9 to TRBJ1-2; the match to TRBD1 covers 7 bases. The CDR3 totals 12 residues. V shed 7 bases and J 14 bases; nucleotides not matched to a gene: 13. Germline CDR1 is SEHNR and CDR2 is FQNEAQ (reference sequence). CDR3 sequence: CASTAAGAGGTF. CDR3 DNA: TGTGCCAGCACCGCAGCCGGTGCAGGGGGGACCTTC.

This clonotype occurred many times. CDR3 bases: TGTGCCAGCTCCGACAGGAATGAGCAGTTCTTC. As protein: CASSDRNEQFF. The chain employs TRBV18 and TRBJ2-1; D perhaps matches TRBD1 (6 bases). This CDR3 has 11 amino acids. Deletions cut 6 bases from V and 7 bases from J, with 7 bases between. The germline V gene has CDR1 KGHSH and CDR2 LQKENI.

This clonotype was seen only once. This CDR3 reads CSARDTPTSGRAWTQYF. DNA for the CDR3: TGCAGTGCTAGAGACACTCCGACTAGCGGGAGGGCCTGGACGCAGTATTTT. V and J are TRBV20-1 and TRBJ2-3; TRBD2 aligns across 14 bases. The CDR3 runs to 17 residues. CDR1 and CDR2 (germline): DFQATT, SNEGSKA (reference sequence). The trim removed 0 bases at V and 9 bases at J, leaving 11 bases unmatched.

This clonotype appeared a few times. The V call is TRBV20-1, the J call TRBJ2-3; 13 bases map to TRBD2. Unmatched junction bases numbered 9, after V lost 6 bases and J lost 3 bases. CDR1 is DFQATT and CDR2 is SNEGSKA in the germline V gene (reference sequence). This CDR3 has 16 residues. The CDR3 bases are TGCAGTGCCCATCCCGGGACTAGCGGGATGACAGATACGCAGTATTTT. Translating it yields CSAHPGTSGMTDTQYF.

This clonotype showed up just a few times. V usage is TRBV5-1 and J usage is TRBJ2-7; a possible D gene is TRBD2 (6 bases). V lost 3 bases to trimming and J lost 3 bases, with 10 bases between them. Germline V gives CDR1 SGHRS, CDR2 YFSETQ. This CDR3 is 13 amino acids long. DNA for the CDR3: TGCGCCAGCAGCTGGCGGGACGGCTACGAGCAGTACTTC. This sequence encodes CASSWRDGYEQYF.

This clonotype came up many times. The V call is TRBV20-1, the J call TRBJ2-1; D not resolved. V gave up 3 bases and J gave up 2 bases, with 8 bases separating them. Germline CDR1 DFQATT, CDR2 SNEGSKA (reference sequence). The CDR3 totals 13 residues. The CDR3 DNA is TGCAGTGCTAGGTCTGTTCCCTACAATGAGCAGTTCTTC. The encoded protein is CSARSVPYNEQFF.

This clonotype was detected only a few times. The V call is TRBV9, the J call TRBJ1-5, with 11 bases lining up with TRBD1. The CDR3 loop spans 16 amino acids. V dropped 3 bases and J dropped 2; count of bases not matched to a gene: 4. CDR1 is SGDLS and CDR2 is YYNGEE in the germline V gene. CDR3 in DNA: TGTGCCAGCAGCGCAGGACAGGGGGCGGGCAATCAGCCCCAGCATTTT. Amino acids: CASSAGQGAGNQPQHF.

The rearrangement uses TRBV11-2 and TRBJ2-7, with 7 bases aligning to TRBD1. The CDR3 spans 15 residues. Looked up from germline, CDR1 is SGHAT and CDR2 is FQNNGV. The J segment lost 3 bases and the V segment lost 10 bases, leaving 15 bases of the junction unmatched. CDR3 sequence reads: CATKGAVGQLYEQYF. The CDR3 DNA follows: TGTGCCACCAAGGGGGCCGTCGGACAACTCTACGAGCAGTACTTC.

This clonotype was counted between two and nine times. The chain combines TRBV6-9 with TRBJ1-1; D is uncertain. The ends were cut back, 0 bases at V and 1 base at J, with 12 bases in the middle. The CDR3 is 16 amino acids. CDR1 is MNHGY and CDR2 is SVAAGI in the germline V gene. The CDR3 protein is CASSYSPGSRNTEAFF. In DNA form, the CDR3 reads TGTGCCAGCAGTTATTCTCCGGGTTCTAGGAACACTGAAGCTTTCTTT.

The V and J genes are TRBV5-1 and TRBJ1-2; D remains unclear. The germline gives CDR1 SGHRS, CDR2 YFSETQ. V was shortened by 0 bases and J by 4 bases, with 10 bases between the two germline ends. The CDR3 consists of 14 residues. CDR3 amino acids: CASSLASTGYGYTF. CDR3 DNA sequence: TGCGCCAGCAGCTTGGCCTCGACGGGCTATGGCTACACCTTC.

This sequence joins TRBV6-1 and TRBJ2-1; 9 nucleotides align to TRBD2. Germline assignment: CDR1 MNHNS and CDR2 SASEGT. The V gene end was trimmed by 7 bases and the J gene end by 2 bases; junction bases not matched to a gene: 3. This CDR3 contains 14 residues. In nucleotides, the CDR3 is TGTGCCAGCAAGAAGCGGGAGGCCTACAATGAGCAGTTCTTC. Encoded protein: CASKKREAYNEQFF.

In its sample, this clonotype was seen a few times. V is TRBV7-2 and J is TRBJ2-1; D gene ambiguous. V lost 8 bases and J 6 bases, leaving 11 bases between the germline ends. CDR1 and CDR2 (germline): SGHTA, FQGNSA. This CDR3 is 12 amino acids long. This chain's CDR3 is CASEVHGNEQFF. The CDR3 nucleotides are TGTGCCAGCGAGGTCCACGGCAATGAGCAGTTCTTC.

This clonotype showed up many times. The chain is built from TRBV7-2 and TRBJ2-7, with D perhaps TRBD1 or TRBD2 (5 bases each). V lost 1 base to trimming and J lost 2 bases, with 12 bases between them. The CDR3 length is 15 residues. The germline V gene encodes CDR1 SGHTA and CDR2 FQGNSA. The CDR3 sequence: CASSLVGTTTYEQYF. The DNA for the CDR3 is TGTGCCAGCAGCTTAGTGGGGACCACTACCTACGAGCAGTACTTC.

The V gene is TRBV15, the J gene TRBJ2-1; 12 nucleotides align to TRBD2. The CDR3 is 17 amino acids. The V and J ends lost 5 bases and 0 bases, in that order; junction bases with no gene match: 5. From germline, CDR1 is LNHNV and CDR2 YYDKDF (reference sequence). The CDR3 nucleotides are TGTGCCACCAGCGGTCGGACTAGCGGGAACTCCTACAATGAGCAGTTCTTC. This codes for CATSGRTSGNSYNEQFF.

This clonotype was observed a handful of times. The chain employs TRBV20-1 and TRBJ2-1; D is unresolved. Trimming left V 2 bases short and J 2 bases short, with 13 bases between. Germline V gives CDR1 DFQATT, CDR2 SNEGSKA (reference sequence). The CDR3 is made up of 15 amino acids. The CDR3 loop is CSARSVISPYNEQFF. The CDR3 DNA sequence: TGCAGTGCTAGAAGTGTTATAAGCCCCTACAATGAGCAGTTCTTC.

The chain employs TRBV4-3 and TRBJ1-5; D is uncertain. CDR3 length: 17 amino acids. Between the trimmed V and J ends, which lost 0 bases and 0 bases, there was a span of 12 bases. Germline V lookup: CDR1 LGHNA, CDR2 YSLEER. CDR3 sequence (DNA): TGCGCCAGCAGCCAAGACCCAAGTAGAAATAGCAATCAGCCCCAGCATTTT. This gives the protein CASSQDPSRNSNQPQHF.

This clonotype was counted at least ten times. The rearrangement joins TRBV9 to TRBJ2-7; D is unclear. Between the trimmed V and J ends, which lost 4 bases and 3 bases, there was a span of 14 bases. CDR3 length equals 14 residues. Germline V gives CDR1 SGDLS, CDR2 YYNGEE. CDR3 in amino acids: CASSFRLDGYEQYF. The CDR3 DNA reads TGTGCCAGCAGCTTTCGCCTGGACGGCTACGAGCAGTACTTC.

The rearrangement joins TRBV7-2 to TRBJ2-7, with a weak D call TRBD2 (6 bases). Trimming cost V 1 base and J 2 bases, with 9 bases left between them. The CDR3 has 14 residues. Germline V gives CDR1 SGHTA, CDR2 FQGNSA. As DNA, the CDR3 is TGTGCCAGCAGCTTAGAGACTAGGACCTACGAGCAGTACTTC. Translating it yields CASSLETRTYEQYF.

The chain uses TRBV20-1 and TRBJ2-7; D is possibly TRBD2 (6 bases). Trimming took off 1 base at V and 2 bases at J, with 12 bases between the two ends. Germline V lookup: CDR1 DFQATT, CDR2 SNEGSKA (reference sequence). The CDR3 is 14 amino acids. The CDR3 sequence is CSARASANPYEQYF. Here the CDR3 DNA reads TGCAGTGCTAGAGCTAGCGCCAACCCCTACGAGCAGTACTTC.

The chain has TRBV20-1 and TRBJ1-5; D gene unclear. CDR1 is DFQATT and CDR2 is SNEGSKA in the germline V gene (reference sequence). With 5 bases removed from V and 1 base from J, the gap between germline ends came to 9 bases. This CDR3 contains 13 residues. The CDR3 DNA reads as TGCAGTGCTGGAAAGGCAAGCAATCAGCCCCAGCATTTT. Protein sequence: CSAGKASNQPQHF.

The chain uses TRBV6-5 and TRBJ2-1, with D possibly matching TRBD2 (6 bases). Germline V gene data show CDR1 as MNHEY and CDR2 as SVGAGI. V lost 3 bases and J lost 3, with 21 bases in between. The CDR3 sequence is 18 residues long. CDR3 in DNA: TGTGCCAGCAGTTATAATCTCCTAGCGTCTCGGGGCTACAATGAGCAGTTCTTC. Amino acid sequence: CASSYNLLASRGYNEQFF.

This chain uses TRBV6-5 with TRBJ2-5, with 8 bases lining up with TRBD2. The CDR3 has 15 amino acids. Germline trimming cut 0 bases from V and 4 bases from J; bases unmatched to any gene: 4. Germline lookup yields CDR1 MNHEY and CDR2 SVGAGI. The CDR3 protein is CASSYSGGAGETQYF. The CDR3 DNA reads TGTGCCAGCAGTTACTCCGGGGGGGCCGGAGAGACCCAGTACTTC.

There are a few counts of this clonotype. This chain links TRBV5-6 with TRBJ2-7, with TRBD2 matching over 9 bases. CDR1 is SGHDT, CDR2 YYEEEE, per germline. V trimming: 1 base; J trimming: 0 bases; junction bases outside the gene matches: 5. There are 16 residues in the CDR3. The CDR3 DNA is TGTGCCAGCAGCTTGAGAAGACTAGCGGACTCCTACGAGCAGTACTTC. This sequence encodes CASSLRRLADSYEQYF.

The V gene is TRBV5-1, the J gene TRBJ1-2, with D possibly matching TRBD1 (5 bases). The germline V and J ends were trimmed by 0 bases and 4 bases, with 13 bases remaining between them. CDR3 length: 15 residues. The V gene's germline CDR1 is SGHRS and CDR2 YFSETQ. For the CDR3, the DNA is TGCGCCAGCAGCTTGGGTCAGGGAAGTACCTATGGCTACACCTTC. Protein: CASSLGQGSTYGYTF.

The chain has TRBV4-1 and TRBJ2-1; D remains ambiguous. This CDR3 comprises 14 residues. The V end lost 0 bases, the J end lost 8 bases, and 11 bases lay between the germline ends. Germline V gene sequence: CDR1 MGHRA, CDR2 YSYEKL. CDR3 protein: CASSQESGVDEQFF. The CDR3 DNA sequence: TGCGCCAGCAGCCAAGAATCAGGTGTGGATGAGCAGTTCTTC.

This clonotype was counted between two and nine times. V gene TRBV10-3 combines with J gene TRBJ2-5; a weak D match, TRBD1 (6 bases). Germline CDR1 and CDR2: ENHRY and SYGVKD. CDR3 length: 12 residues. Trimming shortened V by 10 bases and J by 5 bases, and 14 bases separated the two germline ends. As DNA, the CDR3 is TGTGCCAGCAGGAAGCAGGGGGAGACCCAGTACTTC. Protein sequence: CASRKQGETQYF.

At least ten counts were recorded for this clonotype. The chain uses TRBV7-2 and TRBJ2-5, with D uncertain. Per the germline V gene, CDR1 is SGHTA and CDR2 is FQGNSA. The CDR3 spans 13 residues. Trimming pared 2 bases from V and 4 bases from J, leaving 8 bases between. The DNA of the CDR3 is TGTGCCAGCAGCTTATTCCGGGCAGAGACCCAGTACTTC. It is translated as CASSLFRAETQYF.

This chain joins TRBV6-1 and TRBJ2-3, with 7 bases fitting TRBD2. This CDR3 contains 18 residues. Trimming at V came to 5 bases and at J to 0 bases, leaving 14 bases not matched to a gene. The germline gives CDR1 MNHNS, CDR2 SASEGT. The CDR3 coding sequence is TGTGCCAGCAGTCCATCTTGGGCGGGGGAAACTAGCACAGATACGCAGTATTTT. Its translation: CASSPSWAGETSTDTQYF.

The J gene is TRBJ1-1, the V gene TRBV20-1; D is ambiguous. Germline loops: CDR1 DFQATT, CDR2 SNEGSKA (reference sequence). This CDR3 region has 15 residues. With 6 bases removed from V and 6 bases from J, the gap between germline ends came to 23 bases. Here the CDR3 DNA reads TGCAGTGCCCTCAACACGGGCGGGGTTGGCGCTGAAGCTTTCTTT. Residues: CSALNTGGVGAEAFF.

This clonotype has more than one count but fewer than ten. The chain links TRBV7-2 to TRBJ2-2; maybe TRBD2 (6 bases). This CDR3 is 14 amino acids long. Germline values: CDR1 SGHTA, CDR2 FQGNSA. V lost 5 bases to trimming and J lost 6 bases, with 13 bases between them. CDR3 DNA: TGTGCCAGCAGCAGCGTGGGCGGGGCCGGGGAGCTGTTTTTT. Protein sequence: CASSSVGGAGELFF. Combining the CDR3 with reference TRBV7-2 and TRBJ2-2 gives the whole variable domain GAGVSQSPSNKVTEKGKDVELRCDPISGHTALYWYRQSLGQGLEFLIYFQGNSAPDKSGLPSDRFSAERTGGSVSTLTIQRTQQEDSAVYLCASSSVGGAGELFFGEGSRLTVL.

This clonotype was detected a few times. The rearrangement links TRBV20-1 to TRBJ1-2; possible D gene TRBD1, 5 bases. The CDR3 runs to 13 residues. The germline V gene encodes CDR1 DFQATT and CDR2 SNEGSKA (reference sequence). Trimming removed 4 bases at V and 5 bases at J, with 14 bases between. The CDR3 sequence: CSATRGGGYGYTF. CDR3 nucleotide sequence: TGCAGTGCTACCCGCGGCGGGGGATATGGCTACACCTTC.

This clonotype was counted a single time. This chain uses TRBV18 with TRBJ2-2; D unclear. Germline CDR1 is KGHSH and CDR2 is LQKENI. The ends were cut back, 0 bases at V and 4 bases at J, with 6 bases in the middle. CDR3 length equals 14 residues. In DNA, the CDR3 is TGTGCCAGCTCACCACCAGTATCCACCGGGGAGCTGTTTTTT. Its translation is CASSPPVSTGELFF. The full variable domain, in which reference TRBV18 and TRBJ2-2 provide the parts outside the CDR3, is NAGVMQNPRHLVRRRGQEARLRCSPMKGHSHVYWYRQLPEEGLKFMVYLQKENIIDESGMPKERFSAEFPKEGPSILRIQQVVRGDSAAYFCASSPPVSTGELFFGEGSRLTVL.